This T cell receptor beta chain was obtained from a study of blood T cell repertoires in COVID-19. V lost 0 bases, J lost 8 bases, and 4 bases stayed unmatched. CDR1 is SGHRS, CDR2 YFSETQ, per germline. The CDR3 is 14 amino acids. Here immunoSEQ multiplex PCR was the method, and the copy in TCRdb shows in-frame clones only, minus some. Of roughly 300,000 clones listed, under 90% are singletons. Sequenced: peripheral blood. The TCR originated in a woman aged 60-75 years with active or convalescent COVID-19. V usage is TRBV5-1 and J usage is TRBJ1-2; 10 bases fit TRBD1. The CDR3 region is CASSLGQGAGGYTF. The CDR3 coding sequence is TGCGCCAGCAGCTTGGGACAGGGGGCGGGCGGCTACACCTTC.